This record concerns one T cell receptor (beta chain) sequence. Its antigen is still unknown. This entry comes from a study of CD8+ T cells in alopecia areata. At the level of the study: A 6-month off-drug phase came after tofacitinib, which had lasted 6 to 18 months.

Findings and caveats of the study: Treatment with tofacitinib significantly lowered scalp clonality and reduced expanded CD8+ clones among the top 100.

Stated treatment: oral pan-JAK inhibitor, 5-10 mg twice daily. Cell sorting on a FACSAria was used to separate CD4+ and CD8+ T cells from the PBMCs. RNA extraction was followed by reverse transcription into cDNA, which acted as the sequencing template. Here immunoSEQ multiplex PCR was the method, and the copy in TCRdb shows in-frame clones only, minus some. Found here are 150,000 to 200,000 clones, around three fifths of them singletons; the top ten hold just over 1%. Trimming took 5 bases from V and 6 from J; bases not matched to a gene: 7. The CDR3 is made up of 15 amino acids. The V gene's germline CDR1 is PRHDT and CDR2 FYEKMQ (reference sequence).

The sample was CD4+ T cells sorted from blood, taken at week 24, from a patient treated with tofacitinib. The V call is TRBV13, the J call TRBJ1-6; TRBD1 matches at 7 bases. The source of this sequence is a human donor with alopecia areata. DNA of the CDR3: TGTGCCAGCAGCGGCGGAGGGACAGTTAATTCACCCCTCCACTTT. Protein sequence: CASSGGGTVNSPLHF.